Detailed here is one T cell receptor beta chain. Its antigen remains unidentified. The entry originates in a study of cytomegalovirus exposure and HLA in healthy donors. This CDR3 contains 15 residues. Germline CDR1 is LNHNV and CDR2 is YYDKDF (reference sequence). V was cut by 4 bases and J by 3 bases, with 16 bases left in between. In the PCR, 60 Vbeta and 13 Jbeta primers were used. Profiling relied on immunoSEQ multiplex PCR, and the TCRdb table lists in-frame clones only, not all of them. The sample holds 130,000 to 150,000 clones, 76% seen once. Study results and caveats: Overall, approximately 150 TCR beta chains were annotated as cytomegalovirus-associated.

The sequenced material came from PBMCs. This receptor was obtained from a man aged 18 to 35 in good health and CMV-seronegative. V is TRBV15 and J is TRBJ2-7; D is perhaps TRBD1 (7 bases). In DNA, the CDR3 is TGTGCCACCAGCAAACGACAGGGCGGGGTCTACGAGCAGTACTTC. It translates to CATSKRQGGVYEQYF.